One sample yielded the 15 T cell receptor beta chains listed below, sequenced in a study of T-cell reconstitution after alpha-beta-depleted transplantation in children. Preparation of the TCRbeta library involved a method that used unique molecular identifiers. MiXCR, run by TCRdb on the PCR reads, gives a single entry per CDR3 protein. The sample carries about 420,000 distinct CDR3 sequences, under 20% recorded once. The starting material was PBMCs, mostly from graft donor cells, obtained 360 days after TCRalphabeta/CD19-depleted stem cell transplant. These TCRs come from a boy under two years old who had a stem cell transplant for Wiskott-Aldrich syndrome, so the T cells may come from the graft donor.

In DNA form, the CDR3 reads TGTGCCAGCAGCTTAATCCATGGGGCGCTTGTTAACTATGGCTACACCTTC. This encodes CASSLIHGALVNYGYTF. The chain employs TRBV7-2 and TRBJ1-2; perhaps TRBD1 as D (5 bases). The germline CDR1 and CDR2 sequences are SGHTA and FQGNSA. Trimming cost V 2 bases and J 1 base, with 17 bases left between them. This CDR3 spans 17 amino acids.

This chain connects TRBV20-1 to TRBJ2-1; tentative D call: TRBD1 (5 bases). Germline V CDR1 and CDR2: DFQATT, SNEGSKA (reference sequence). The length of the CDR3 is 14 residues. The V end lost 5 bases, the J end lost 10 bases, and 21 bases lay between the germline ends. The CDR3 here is CSAPAMSQGGEQFF. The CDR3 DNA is TGCAGTGCTCCCGCCATGAGCCAGGGTGGGGAGCAGTTCTTC.

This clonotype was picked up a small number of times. The CDR3 DNA reads as TGTGCCAGCAGTGGGACAGAGAAAAACATTCAGTACTTC. It yields the protein CASSGTEKNIQYF. The V and J genes are TRBV12-3 or TRBV12-4 and TRBJ2-4, with 7 bases aligning to TRBD1. The CDR3 consists of 13 residues. The V gene end was trimmed by 5 bases and the J gene end by 4 bases; junction bases not matched to a gene: 2.

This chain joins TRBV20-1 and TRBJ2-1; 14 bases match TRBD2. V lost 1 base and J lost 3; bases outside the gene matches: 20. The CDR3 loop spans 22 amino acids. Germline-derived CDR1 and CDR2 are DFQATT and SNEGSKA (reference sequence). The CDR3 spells CSARGRRGLAGVNDPFYNEQFF. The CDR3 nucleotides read TGCAGTGCTAGAGGACGACGGGGACTAGCGGGAGTAAACGACCCATTCTACAATGAGCAGTTCTTC.

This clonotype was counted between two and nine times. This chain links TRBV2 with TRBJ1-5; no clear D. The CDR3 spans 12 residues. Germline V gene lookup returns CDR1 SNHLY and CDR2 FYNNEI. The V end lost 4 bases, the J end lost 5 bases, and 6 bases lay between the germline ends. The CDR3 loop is CASSGVYQPQHF. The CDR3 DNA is TGTGCCAGCAGTGGAGTATATCAGCCCCAGCATTTT.

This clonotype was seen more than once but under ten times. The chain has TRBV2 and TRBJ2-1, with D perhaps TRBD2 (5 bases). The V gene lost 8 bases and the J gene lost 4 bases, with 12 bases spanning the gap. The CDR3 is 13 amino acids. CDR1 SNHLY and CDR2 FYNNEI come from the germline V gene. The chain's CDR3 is CASRMQRYNEQFF. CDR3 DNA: TGTGCCAGCCGAATGCAGCGGTACAATGAGCAGTTCTTC.

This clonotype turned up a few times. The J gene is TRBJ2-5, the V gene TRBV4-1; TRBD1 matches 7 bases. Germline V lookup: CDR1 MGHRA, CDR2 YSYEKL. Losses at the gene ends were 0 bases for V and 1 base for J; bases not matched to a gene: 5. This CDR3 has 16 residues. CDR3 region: CASSQDHRGPQETQYF. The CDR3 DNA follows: TGCGCCAGCAGCCAAGACCACAGGGGACCCCAAGAGACCCAGTACTTC.

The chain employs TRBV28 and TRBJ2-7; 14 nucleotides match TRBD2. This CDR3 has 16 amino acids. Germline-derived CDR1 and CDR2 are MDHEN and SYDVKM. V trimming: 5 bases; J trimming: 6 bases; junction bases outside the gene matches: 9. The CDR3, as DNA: TGTGCCAGCAGTCCCCGAGGACTAGCGGGGGGCCTCGAGCAGTACTTC. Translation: CASSPRGLAGGLEQYF.

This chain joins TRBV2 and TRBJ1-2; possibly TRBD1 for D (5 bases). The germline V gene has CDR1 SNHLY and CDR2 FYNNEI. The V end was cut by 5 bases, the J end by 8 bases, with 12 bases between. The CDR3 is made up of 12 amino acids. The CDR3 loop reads CASSPGLRGYTF. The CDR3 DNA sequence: TGTGCCAGCAGTCCGGGACTACGGGGCTACACCTTC.

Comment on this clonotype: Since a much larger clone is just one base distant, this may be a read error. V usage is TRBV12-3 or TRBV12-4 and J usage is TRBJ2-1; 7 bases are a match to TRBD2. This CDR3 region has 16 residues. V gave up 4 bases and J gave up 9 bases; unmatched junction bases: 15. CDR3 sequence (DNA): TGTGCCAGCAGTTCCGCGGGAGAGCCAGGTCCCATTGAGCAGTTCTTC. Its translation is CASSSAGEPGPIEQFF.

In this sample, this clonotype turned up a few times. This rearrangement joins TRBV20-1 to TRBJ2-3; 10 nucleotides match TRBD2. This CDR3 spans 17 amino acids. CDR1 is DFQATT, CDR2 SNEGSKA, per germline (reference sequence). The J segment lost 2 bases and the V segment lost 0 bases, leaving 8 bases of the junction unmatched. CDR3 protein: CSARDLGTSVLTDTQYF. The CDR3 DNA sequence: TGCAGTGCTAGAGATCTGGGGACTAGCGTCCTCACAGATACGCAGTATTTT.

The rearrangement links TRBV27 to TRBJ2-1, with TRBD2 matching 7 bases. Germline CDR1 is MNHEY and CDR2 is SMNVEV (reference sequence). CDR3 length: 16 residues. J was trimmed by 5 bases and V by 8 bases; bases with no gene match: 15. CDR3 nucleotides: TGTGCCAGCCGATACGTTAGGCTAGCGGATAACAATGAGCAGTTCTTC. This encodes CASRYVRLADNNEQFF.

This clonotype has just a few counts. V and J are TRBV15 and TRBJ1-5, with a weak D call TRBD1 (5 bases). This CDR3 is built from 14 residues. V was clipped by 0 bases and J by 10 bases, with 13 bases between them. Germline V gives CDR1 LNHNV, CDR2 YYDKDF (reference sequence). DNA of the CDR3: TGTGCCACCAGCAGAGACAGAAGAGGGGATCCCCAGCATTTT. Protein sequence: CATSRDRRGDPQHF.

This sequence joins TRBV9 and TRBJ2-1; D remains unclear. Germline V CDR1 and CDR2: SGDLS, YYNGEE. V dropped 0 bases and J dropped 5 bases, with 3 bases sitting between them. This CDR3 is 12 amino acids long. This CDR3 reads CASSVGDNEQFF. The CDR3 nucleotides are TGTGCCAGCAGCGTAGGAGACAATGAGCAGTTCTTC.

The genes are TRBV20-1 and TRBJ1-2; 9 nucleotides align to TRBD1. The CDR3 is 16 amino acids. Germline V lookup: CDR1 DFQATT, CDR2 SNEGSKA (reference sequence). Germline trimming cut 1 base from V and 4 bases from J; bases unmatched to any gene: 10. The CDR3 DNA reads TGCAGTGCTAGAGTCACCGGGACAGGGCCTCTCTATGGCTACACCTTC. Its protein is CSARVTGTGPLYGYTF.